The 15 T cell receptor beta chains below were found in one sample sequenced in a study of blood T cell repertoires in COVID-19. Libraries were prepared by immunoSEQ multiplex PCR; TCRdb keeps only in-frame clonotypes and omits some of them. The sample yields approximately 190,000 clones, about 88% seen once. Sequencing input: peripheral blood. Receptors were obtained from a woman in her forties who had recovered from COVID-19.

The chain recombines TRBV7-2 with TRBJ1-3; D unclear. V was cut by 1 base and J by 0 bases, with 10 bases left in between. CDR1 SGHTA and CDR2 FQGNSA come from the germline V gene. The CDR3 length is 16 residues. The CDR3 bases are TGTGCCAGCAGCTTAGGCCCATACAACTCTGGAAACACCATATATTTT. It is translated as CASSLGPYNSGNTIYF.

The chain combines TRBV19 with TRBJ1-2, with D unresolved. CDR1 is LNHDA, CDR2 SQIVND, per germline (reference sequence). The V end lost 6 bases, the J end lost 2 bases, and 13 bases lay between the germline ends. This CDR3 is built from 14 residues. Written as DNA, the CDR3 is TGTGCCAGTAGCTTTGGGCAGACCAACTATGGCTACACCTTC. This sequence encodes CASSFGQTNYGYTF.

This clone has only one observation. The rearrangement joins TRBV14 to TRBJ1-6; D remains unclear. The CDR3 contains 15 residues. V lost 0 bases to trimming and J lost 10 bases, with 13 bases between them. Germline V gene data show CDR1 as SGHDN and CDR2 as FVKESK. CDR3 coding DNA: TGTGCCAGCAGCCAAGATGGCCTGACTGGGTCACCCCTCCACTTT. It is translated as CASSQDGLTGSPLHF.

The chain is built from TRBV6-6 and TRBJ2-7; D is possibly TRBD1 (6 bases). V was clipped by 0 bases and J by 9 bases, with 9 bases between them. The CDR3 totals 12 residues. The germline V gene encodes CDR1 MNHNY and CDR2 SVGAGI (reference sequence). The CDR3, as DNA: TGTGCCAGCAGTTACTCGAGAGGGGGGCAGTACTTC. Amino acids: CASSYSRGGQYF.

The chain joins TRBV12-3 or TRBV12-4 to TRBJ1-1, with D unclear. Trimming took off 2 bases at V and 1 base at J, with 5 bases between the two ends. The CDR3 is made up of 13 amino acids. The CDR3 region is CASSLNRNTEAFF. Here the CDR3 DNA reads TGTGCCAGCAGTTTAAATAGGAACACTGAAGCTTTCTTT.

A word on this clone: This specimen includes other DNA sequences encoding the same CDR3. This chain links TRBV19 with TRBJ2-3, with TRBD2 matching 10 bases. This CDR3 has 15 amino acids. Germline-derived CDR1 and CDR2 are LNHDA and SQIVND (reference sequence). The ends lost 3 bases at V and 3 bases at J; junction bases unmatched: 3. CDR3: CASSIVAGGTDTQYF. Here the CDR3 DNA reads TGTGCCAGTAGTATCGTAGCGGGAGGAACAGATACGCAGTATTTT.

V gene TRBV30 combines with J gene TRBJ2-2; TRBD2 matches 7 bases. This CDR3 has 14 residues. The J segment lost 2 bases and the V segment lost 4 bases, leaving 4 bases of the junction unmatched. Germline CDR1 and CDR2: GTSNPN and SVGIG (reference sequence). CDR3 coding DNA: TGTGCCTGGAACCGGGACTACAACACCGGGGAGCTGTTTTTT. Translation: CAWNRDYNTGELFF. Combining the CDR3 with reference TRBV30 and TRBJ2-2 gives the whole variable domain SQTIHQWPATLVQPVGSPLSLECTVEGTSNPNLYWYRQAAGRGLQLLFYSVGIGQISSEVPQNLSASRPQDRQFILSSKKLLLSDSGFYLCAWNRDYNTGELFFGEGSRLTVL.

This clone was seen a single time. This sequence joins TRBV19 and TRBJ2-7; 8 bases line up with TRBD2. The CDR3 loop spans 15 amino acids. From germline, CDR1 is LNHDA and CDR2 SQIVND (reference sequence). Losses at the gene ends were 3 bases for V and 6 bases for J; bases not matched to a gene: 10. The CDR3 loop reads CASSILLAGSREQYF. CDR3 bases: TGTGCCAGTAGTATTTTATTAGCGGGATCTCGCGAGCAGTACTTC.

This clone appeared a few times. The chain recombines TRBV28 with TRBJ1-5; the D is unclear. The CDR3 loop spans 12 amino acids. V was cut by 7 bases and J by 6 bases, with 10 bases left in between. The germline V gene encodes CDR1 MDHEN and CDR2 SYDVKM. For the CDR3, the DNA is TGTGCCAGCACCGAGTCTCGTCAGCCCCAGCATTTT. This translates into CASTESRQPQHF.

The rearrangement links TRBV6-5 to TRBJ2-2; D possibly corresponds to TRBD1 (6 bases). The CDR3 is 14 residues long. V was clipped by 4 bases and J by 7 bases, with 13 bases between them. The germline CDR1 and CDR2 sequences are MNHEY and SVGAGI. The CDR3 spells CASSLAGVHGELFF. The DNA of the CDR3 is TGTGCCAGCAGTTTAGCAGGGGTACACGGGGAGCTGTTTTTT.

The genes are TRBV6-2 or TRBV6-3 and TRBJ2-3; 7 bases agree with TRBD2. J lost 0 bases, V lost 7 bases, and 4 bases had no gene match. The CDR3 loop spans 14 amino acids. Germline V gives CDR1 MNHEY, CDR2 SVGEGT. The CDR3 sequence: CASNPAGSTDTQYF. As DNA, the CDR3 is TGTGCCAGCAACCCAGCGGGGAGCACAGATACGCAGTATTTT.

The V gene is TRBV5-1, the J gene TRBJ1-2; tentative D call: TRBD1 (5 bases). The germline V gene has CDR1 SGHRS and CDR2 YFSETQ. The CDR3 length is 15 residues. V lost 5 bases and J lost 8, with 22 bases in between. As DNA, the CDR3 is TGCGCCAGCAGGGACGCGGGGGGTCTGCCCCCAGGCTACACCTTC. Encoded protein: CASRDAGGLPPGYTF.

This sequence joins TRBV4-3 and TRBJ1-4, with TRBD1 as a possible D gene (6 bases). The V gene's germline CDR1 is LGHNA and CDR2 YSLEER. The CDR3 sequence is 14 residues long. Between the trimmed V and J ends, which lost 5 bases and 0 bases, there was a span of 7 bases. The CDR3 region is CASSEGATNEKLFF. CDR3 bases: TGCGCCAGCAGCGAGGGGGCAACTAATGAAAAACTGTTTTTT.

J is TRBJ1-1 and V is TRBV19; a weak D match, TRBD1 (5 bases). Germline V gene data show CDR1 as LNHDA and CDR2 as SQIVND (reference sequence). The CDR3 length is 14 residues. The V end lost 0 bases, the J end lost 3 bases, and 8 bases lay between the germline ends. The chain's CDR3 is CASSIDGGDTEAFF. The DNA of the CDR3 is TGTGCCAGTAGTATAGACGGGGGGGACACTGAAGCTTTCTTT. The full variable domain, its missing parts supplied by reference TRBV19 and TRBJ1-1, is DGGITQSPKYLFRKEGQNVTLSCEQNLNHDAMYWYRQDPGQGLRLIYYSQIVNDFQKGDIAEGYSVSREKKESFPLTVTSAQKNPTAFYLCASSIDGGDTEAFFGQGTRLTVV.

The table lists this clone with a few counts. The chain links TRBV7-8 to TRBJ2-1; 11 positions match TRBD2. The ends lost 5 bases at V and 4 bases at J; junction bases unmatched: 13. Germline V gene sequence: CDR1 SGHVS, CDR2 FQNEAQ. The CDR3 totals 18 residues. CDR3 sequence reads: CASSPRPPGLAEYNEQFF. In DNA form, the CDR3 reads TGTGCCAGCAGCCCCCGACCTCCGGGACTAGCGGAGTACAATGAGCAGTTCTTC.